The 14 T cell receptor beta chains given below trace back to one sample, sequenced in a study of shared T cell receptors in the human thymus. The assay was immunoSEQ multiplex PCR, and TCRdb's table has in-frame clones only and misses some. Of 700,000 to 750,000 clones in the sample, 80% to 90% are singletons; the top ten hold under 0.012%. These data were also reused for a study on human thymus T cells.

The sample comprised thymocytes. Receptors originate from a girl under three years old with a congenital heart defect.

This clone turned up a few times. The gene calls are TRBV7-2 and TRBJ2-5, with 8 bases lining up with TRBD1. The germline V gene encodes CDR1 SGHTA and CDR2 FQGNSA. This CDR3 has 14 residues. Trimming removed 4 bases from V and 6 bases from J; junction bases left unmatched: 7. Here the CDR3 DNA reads TGTGCCAGCAGCTCCAGACAGGGGCGACAGACCCAGTACTTC. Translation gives CASSSRQGRQTQYF.

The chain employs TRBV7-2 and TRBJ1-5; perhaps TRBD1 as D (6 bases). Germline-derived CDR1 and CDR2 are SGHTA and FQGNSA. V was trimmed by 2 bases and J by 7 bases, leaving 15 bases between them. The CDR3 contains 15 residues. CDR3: CASSLRGQSGQPQHF. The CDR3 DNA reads TGTGCCAGCAGCTTAAGGGGACAATCAGGACAGCCCCAGCATTTT.

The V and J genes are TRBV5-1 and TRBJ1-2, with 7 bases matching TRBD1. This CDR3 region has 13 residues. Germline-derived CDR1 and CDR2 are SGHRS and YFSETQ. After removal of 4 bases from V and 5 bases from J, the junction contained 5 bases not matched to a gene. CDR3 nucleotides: TGCGCCAGCAGCCCCGAGACAGGGTATGGCTACACCTTC. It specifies CASSPETGYGYTF.

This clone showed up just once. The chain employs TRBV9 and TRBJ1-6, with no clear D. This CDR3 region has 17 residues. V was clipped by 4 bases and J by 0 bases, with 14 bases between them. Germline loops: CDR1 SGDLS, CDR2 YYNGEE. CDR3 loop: CASSHLEESSYNSPLHF. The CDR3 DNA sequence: TGTGCCAGCAGCCACCTCGAGGAAAGCTCCTATAATTCACCCCTCCACTTT.

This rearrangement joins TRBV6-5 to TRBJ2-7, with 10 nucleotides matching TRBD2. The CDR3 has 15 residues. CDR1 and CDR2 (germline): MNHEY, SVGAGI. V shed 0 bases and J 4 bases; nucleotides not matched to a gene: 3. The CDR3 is CASSYSASGGYEQYF. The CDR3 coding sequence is TGTGCCAGCAGTTACTCGGCTAGCGGGGGATACGAGCAGTACTTC.

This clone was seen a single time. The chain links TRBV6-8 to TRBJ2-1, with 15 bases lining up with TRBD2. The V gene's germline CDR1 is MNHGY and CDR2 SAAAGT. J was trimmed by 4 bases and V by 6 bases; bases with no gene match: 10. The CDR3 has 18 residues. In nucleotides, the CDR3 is TGTGCCAGCAGACATCGGACTAGCGGGGGGGTGGGGTACAATGAGCAGTTCTTC. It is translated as CASRHRTSGGVGYNEQFF.

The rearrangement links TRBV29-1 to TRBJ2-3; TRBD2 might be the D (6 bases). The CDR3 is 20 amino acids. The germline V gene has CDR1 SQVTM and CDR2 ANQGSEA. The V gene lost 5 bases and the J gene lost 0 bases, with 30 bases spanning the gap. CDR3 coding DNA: TGCAGCGTTACCCGAAGAATGGGGGGTGACGGACGGAAGAGCACAGATACGCAGTATTTT. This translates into CSVTRRMGGDGRKSTDTQYF.

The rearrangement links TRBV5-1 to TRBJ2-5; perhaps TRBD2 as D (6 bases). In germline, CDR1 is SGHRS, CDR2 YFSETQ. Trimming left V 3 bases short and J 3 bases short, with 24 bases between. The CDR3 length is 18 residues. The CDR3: CASSSNDAGTGGKETQYF. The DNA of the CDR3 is TGCGCCAGCAGCTCTAACGATGCCGGGACCGGAGGGAAAGAGACCCAGTACTTC.

The CDR3 region has the DNA TGTGCCAGCAGTGAACAGGGGGCCATCTCCTACGAGCAGTACTTC. Protein sequence: CASSEQGAISYEQYF. The gene calls are TRBV6-1 and TRBJ2-7; 8 bases align to TRBD1. There are 15 residues in the CDR3. Germline trimming cut 2 bases from V and 0 bases from J; bases unmatched to any gene: 3. CDR1 is MNHNS, CDR2 SASEGT, per germline.

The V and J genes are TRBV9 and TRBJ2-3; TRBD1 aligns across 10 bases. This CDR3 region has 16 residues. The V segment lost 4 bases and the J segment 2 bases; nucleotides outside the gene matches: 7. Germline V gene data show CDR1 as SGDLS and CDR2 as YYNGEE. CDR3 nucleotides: TGTGCCAGCAGCAAGCGGGACAGGGGCCCCACAGATACGCAGTATTTT. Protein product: CASSKRDRGPTDTQYF.

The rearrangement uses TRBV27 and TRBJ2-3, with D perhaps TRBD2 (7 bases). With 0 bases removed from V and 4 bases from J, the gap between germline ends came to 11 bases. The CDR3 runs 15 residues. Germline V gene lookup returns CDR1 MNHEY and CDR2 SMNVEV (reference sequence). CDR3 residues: CASSLSGGGSDTQYF. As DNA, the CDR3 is TGTGCCAGCAGTTTATCGGGCGGGGGCTCAGATACGCAGTATTTT.

The chain's CDR3 is CASSLRSGSGNTIYF. CDR3 DNA: TGTGCCAGCAGCTTACGTTCAGGCTCTGGAAACACCATATATTTT. This chain links TRBV7-2 with TRBJ1-3, with no clear D. CDR1 and CDR2 from the germline V gene are SGHTA and FQGNSA. The CDR3 length is 15 residues. Trimming cost V 2 bases and J 0 bases, with 8 bases left between them.

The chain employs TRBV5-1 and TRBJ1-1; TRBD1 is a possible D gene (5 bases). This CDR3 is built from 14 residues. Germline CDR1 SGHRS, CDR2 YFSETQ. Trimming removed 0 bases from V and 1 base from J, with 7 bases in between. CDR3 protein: CASSLAGQNTEAFF. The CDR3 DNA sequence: TGCGCCAGCAGCTTGGCCGGACAGAACACTGAAGCTTTCTTT.

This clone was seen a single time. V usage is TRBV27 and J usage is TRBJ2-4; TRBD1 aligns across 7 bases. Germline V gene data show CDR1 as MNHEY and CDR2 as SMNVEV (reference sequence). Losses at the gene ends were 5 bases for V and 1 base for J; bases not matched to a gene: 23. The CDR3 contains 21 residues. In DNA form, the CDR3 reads TGTGCCAGCAGTCCTCACTGCCGGGACAGAGAGATTTGTGGTGCCAAAAACATTCAGTACTTC. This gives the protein CASSPHCRDREICGAKNIQYF.